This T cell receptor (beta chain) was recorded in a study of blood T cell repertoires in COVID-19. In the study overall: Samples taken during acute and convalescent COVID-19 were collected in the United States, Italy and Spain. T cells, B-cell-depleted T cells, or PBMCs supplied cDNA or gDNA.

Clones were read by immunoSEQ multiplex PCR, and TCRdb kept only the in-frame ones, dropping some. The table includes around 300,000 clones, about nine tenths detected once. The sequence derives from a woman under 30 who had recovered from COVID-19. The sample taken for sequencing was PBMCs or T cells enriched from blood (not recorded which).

CDR3 bases: TGTGCCAGCAGCTTAGGCCCAGGGGTTCTGCCCCAGCATTTT. It specifies CASSLGPGVLPQHF. The chain recombines TRBV7-2 with TRBJ1-5; D may be TRBD1 (6 bases). This CDR3 has 14 residues. The germline gives CDR1 SGHTA, CDR2 FQGNSA. With 1 base removed from V and 9 bases from J, the gap between germline ends came to 13 bases.